What follows are 18 T cell receptor beta chains derived from one specimen sequenced in a study of T-cell memory formation after mild COVID-19. TCRdb analysed the 5' RACE reads with MiXCR anew, one entry per CDR3 protein. Among approximately 99,000 distinct CDR3 sequences, over 15% were seen once, and the ten largest hold approximately 5.5%. The specimen sequenced was PBMCs or a T cell subset sorted from them (not recorded which). These receptors came from a man younger than 35 who had mild COVID-19 (a few samples of this study predate the infection). Cell type and time point are not known.

This clonotype has only a few counts. The chain recombines TRBV20-1 with TRBJ2-7; unclear D gene. The CDR3 totals 13 residues. V was trimmed by 2 bases and J by 6 bases, leaving 14 bases between them. The germline V gene has CDR1 DFQATT and CDR2 SNEGSKA (reference sequence). CDR3 in DNA: TGCAGTGCTAGATCAGATGTTTTTAGCGAGCAGTACTTC. This encodes CSARSDVFSEQYF.

The chain recombines TRBV19 with TRBJ2-1; D possibly matches TRBD1 or TRBD2 (6 bases each). The germline gives CDR1 LNHDA, CDR2 SQIVND (reference sequence). The CDR3 covers 12 residues. V was pared by 6 bases and J by 7 bases, with 10 bases between. In DNA, the CDR3 is TGTGCCAGTAGCCGGGGGCCAAATGAGCAGTTCTTC. Encoded protein: CASSRGPNEQFF.

This clonotype was seen more than once but under ten times. The genes are TRBV5-1 and TRBJ2-7, with D unclear. CDR3 length equals 16 residues. Germline loops: CDR1 SGHRS, CDR2 YFSETQ. Trimming pared 0 bases from V and 0 bases from J, leaving 13 bases between. CDR3 sequence (DNA): TGCGCCAGCAGCTTGGCCACAAGCAGGAGCTCCTACGAGCAGTACTTC. The encoded protein is CASSLATSRSSYEQYF.

This chain links TRBV27 with TRBJ2-3, with D perhaps being TRBD1 or TRBD2 (5 bases each). The CDR3 runs 14 residues. CDR1 is MNHEY, CDR2 SMNVEV, per germline (reference sequence). The germline V and J ends were trimmed by 2 bases and 8 bases, with 14 bases remaining between them. This CDR3 is CASSLEGLTGTQYF. The CDR3, as DNA: TGTGCCAGCAGTTTAGAGGGGCTTACGGGTACGCAGTATTTT.

This clonotype was seen once. The V call is TRBV6-5, the J call TRBJ1-1, with a tentative D call TRBD1 (5 bases). CDR3 size: 16 residues. Per germline, CDR1 MNHEY and CDR2 SVGAGI. The V and J ends lost 0 bases and 0 bases respectively, with 11 bases between them. The CDR3 loop is CASSYSRVIMNTEAFF. CDR3 nucleotides: TGTGCCAGCAGTTACTCCAGGGTGATTATGAACACTGAAGCTTTCTTT.

This clonotype was seen many times. For the CDR3, the DNA is TGTGCCAGCAGTTTGGGTACAGGGGGCTGGGGTCAGCCCCAGCATTTT. As protein: CASSLGTGGWGQPQHF. J is TRBJ1-5 and V is TRBV12-3 or TRBV12-4, with 9 bases lining up with TRBD1. CDR3 size: 16 residues. V shed 3 bases, J shed 6 bases, and the junction held 9 bases outside the gene matches.

This clonotype was counted a few times. The chain employs TRBV7-6 and TRBJ2-6, with D unclear. Trimming stripped 2 bases from V and 2 bases from J, with 10 bases between. The CDR3 spans 16 residues. Germline-derived CDR1 and CDR2 are SGHVS and FNYEAQ. CDR3 in DNA: TGTGCCAGCAGCTTAACTTCTGTGACTGGGGCCAACGTCCTGACTTTC. Translating it yields CASSLTSVTGANVLTF.

This clonotype was recorded a few times. This chain connects TRBV10-3 to TRBJ2-7; TRBD1 matches at 7 bases. Germline V CDR1 and CDR2: ENHRY, SYGVKD. The J segment lost 5 bases and the V segment lost 4 bases, leaving 5 bases of the junction unmatched. This CDR3 has 13 residues. CDR3 sequence: CAISGLGQNEQYV. The CDR3 DNA reads TGTGCCATCAGTGGACTGGGACAGAACGAGCAGTACGTC.

V gene TRBV5-1 combines with J gene TRBJ1-1; the D is unclear. Germline lookup yields CDR1 SGHRS and CDR2 YFSETQ. The V end was cut by 0 bases, the J end by 3 bases, with 6 bases between. The CDR3 spans 13 residues. This CDR3 reads CASSLGVHTEAFF. DNA for the CDR3: TGCGCCAGCAGCTTGGGGGTGCACACTGAAGCTTTCTTT.

The CDR3 DNA sequence: TGTGCCAGCAGTTGGGACAGGCGGGCCCAGTACTTC. This codes for CASSWDRRAQYF. The rearrangement links TRBV6-6 to TRBJ2-5; the match to TRBD1 covers 8 bases. Germline V gene data show CDR1 as MNHNY and CDR2 as SVGAGI (reference sequence). The CDR3 extends over 12 amino acids. V dropped 4 bases and J dropped 9; count of bases not matched to a gene: 4.

J is TRBJ2-3 and V is TRBV9, with D uncertain. Trimming left V 4 bases short and J 3 bases short, with 12 bases between. Germline-derived CDR1 and CDR2 are SGDLS and YYNGEE. This CDR3 is 14 amino acids long. CDR3 DNA: TGTGCCAGCAGCCCCGGCCGAATTACAGATACGCAGTATTTT. It encodes CASSPGRITDTQYF.

This chain connects TRBV2 to TRBJ1-1; no definite D call. CDR3 length equals 12 residues. V was trimmed by 6 bases and J by 1 base, leaving 6 bases between them. Germline CDR1 and CDR2: SNHLY and FYNNEI. The CDR3 bases are TGTGCCAGCAGACGGGCGAACACTGAAGCTTTCTTT. Translating it yields CASRRANTEAFF.

A few counts support this clonotype. The chain joins TRBV4-1 to TRBJ2-6; 7 nucleotides align to TRBD1. The CDR3 covers 19 residues. Germline loops: CDR1 MGHRA, CDR2 YSYEKL. The V gene end was trimmed by 0 bases and the J gene end by 0 bases; junction bases not matched to a gene: 8. CDR3 bases: TGCGCCAGCAGCCAAGACAGGGAAACAGGGGACTCTGGGGCCAACGTCCTGACTTTC. It translates to CASSQDRETGDSGANVLTF.

This clonotype has ten or more counts. The chain recombines TRBV7-9 with TRBJ2-1, with 11 bases fitting TRBD2. The CDR3 has 16 amino acids. V lost 5 bases, J lost 5 bases, and 8 bases stayed unmatched. Germline values: CDR1 SEHNR, CDR2 FQNEAQ (reference sequence). CDR3 DNA sequence: TGTGCCAGCAGCGTACCTAGCGGGGGGCGACACAATGAGCAGTTCTTC. It codes for CASSVPSGGRHNEQFF.

V is TRBV7-9 and J is TRBJ1-5, with 11 bases identical to TRBD1. CDR1 is SEHNR and CDR2 is FQNEAQ in the germline V gene (reference sequence). This CDR3 is 13 amino acids long. After removal of 10 bases from V and 5 bases from J, the junction contained 4 bases not matched to a gene. The CDR3, as DNA: TGTGCCACCGGACAGGGGGCAGATCAGCCCCAGCATTTT. It codes for CATGQGADQPQHF.

V is TRBV19 and J is TRBJ1-1; D uncertain. The germline gives CDR1 LNHDA, CDR2 SQIVND (reference sequence). The CDR3 is 14 residues long. V lost 7 bases and J 4 bases, leaving 16 bases between the germline ends. CDR3 residues: CASISATVGTEAFF. The CDR3 DNA is TGTGCCAGTATATCGGCCACGGTGGGCACTGAAGCTTTCTTT.

This chain connects TRBV5-1 to TRBJ2-5; no reliable D call. V was clipped by 4 bases and J by 1 base, with 14 bases between them. The length of the CDR3 is 15 residues. CDR1 is SGHRS, CDR2 YFSETQ, per germline. CDR3 loop: CASSPGRPAQETQYF. In nucleotides, the CDR3 is TGCGCCAGCAGCCCTGGGCGCCCGGCCCAAGAGACCCAGTACTTC.

The chain links TRBV7-3 to TRBJ2-3; D is perhaps TRBD1 or TRBD2 (6 bases each). Germline CDR1 and CDR2: SGHTA and FQGTGA. Trimming took 3 bases from V and 4 from J, leaving 14 bases between them. The CDR3 spans 15 residues. Written as DNA, the CDR3 is TGTGCCAGCAGCTTGGAGGGGGACGCCTCAGATACGCAGTATTTT. The encoded protein is CASSLEGDASDTQYF.